This paragraph reports one T cell receptor beta chain. Its cognate antigen is unknown. Time point described: pre-treatment sample, taken before nivolumab and TIL therapy. The immunoSEQ assay was v3. Only in-frame clones appear in the TCRdb table, and some are missing; sequencing was by immunoSEQ multiplex PCR. The sample yields more than 45,000 clones, more than 60% seen once. The sample comes from a study of TIL therapy for anti-PD-1-resistant metastatic lung cancer. Study in general: Tumors had a median PD-L1 proportion score of approximately 6%. Median tumor mutation burden was roughly 1.4 mutations per megabase. Regarding the study as a whole: The cohort had more treatment-naive, never-smoker and oncogene-addicted patients than typical. The baseline peripheral repertoire was partially replaced by infused TIL clonotypes that later decayed.

This CDR3 has 14 amino acids. Trimming shortened V by 4 bases and J by 6 bases, and 15 bases separated the two germline ends. Germline CDR1 reads SGHVS; CDR2 reads FQNEAQ. This sequence joins TRBV7-8 and TRBJ1-2; D gene ambiguous. The sample consisted of blood, taken at baseline. The sequence came from a person aged 25 to 80 with non-small cell lung cancer. The CDR3 sequence: CASSSTLLRNGYTF. Here the CDR3 DNA reads TGTGCCAGCAGCTCCACCTTGCTGCGTAATGGCTACACCTTC.